This T cell receptor (beta chain) derives from a study of shared clonotypes between healthy human individuals. Libraries were prepared by immunoSEQ multiplex PCR; TCRdb keeps only in-frame clonotypes and omits some of them. The data contain millions of clones, about 95% of them seen just once; the ten biggest clones take up 0.85% to 1.3%. Germline CDR1 and CDR2: SGHRS and YFSETQ. CDR3 length: 14 residues. The germline V and J ends were trimmed by 1 base and 3 bases, with 10 bases remaining between them. Cells designated naive CD8 were CD45RO-negative and were positively selected for CCR7, with terminally differentiated effector memory CD45RA+ cells excluded. Every donor was a Caucasian adult from Nashville, Tennessee.

The J gene is TRBJ1-2, the V gene TRBV5-1; D unclear. The receptor was derived from a man younger than 35 in good health. Source material: naive CD8+ T cells sorted from blood. CDR3 amino acids: CASSLWSGDYGYTF. The CDR3 DNA reads TGCGCCAGCAGCTTGTGGTCGGGTGACTATGGCTACACCTTC.